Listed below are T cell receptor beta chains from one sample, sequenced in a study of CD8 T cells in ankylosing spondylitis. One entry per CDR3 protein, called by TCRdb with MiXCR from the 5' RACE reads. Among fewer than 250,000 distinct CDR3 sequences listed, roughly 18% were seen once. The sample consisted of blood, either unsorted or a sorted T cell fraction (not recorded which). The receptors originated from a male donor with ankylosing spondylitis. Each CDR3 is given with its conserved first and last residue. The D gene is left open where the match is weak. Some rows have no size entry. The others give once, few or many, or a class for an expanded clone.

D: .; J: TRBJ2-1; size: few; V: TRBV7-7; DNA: TGTGCTAGCAGCTTGTCCCCTCTAGGAAATGAGCAGTTCTTC; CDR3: CASSLSPLGNEQFF
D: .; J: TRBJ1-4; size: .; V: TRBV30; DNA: TGTGCCTGGAGTTCCGGAGGCGGAGACGAAAAACTGTTTTTT; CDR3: CAWSSGGGDEKLFF
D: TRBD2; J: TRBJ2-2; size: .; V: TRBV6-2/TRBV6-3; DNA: TGTGCCAGCAGCTACGCGGGACTAGCGGGACCGCCGGGAACCGGGGAGCTGTTTTTT; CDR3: CASSYAGLAGPPGTGELFF
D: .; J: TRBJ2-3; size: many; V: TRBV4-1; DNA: TGCGCCAGCAGCCAAGACGCCAGCACAGATACGCAGTATTTT; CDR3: CASSQDASTDTQYF
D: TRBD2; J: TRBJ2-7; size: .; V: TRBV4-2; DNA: TGTGCCAGCAGCCAGGAGCGGGAGGGCTCCTACGAGCAGTACTTC; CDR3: CASSQEREGSYEQYF
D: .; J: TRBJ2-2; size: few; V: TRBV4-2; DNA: TGTGCCAGCAGCCAAGATCTTGGCGGGGATCTCACCGGGGAGCTGTTTTTT; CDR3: CASSQDLGGDLTGELFF
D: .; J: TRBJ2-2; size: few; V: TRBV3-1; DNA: TGTGCCAGCTCCCTGATGGGGTGGCCGGAGCTGTTTTTT; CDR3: CASSLMGWPELFF
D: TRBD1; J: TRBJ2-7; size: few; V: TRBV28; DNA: TGTGCCAGCAGTCCGCCTAAGGGACAGGGGGCCTACGAGCAGTACTTC; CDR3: CASSPPKGQGAYEQYF
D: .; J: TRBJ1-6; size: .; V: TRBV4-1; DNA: TGCGCCAGCAGCCAAGACCCCCCGGTCGCCGGTAATTCACCCCTCCACTTT; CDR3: CASSQDPPVAGNSPLHF
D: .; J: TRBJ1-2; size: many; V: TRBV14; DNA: TGTGCCAGCAGCCAAGATCTTCTGGGGAACTATGGCTACACCTTC; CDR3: CASSQDLLGNYGYTF
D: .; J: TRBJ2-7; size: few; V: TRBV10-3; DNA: TGTGCCATCAGTGAGTCAGGGATGGACGAGCAGTACTTC; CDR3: CAISESGMDEQYF
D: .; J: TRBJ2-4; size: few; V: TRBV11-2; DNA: TGTGCCAGCAGCTTAGCTGCGGGACAGTCTAGCATTCAGTACTTC; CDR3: CASSLAAGQSSIQYF
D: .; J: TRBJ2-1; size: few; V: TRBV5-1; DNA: TGCGCCAGCAGCTTTACGTCGGCGCTCTACAATGAGCAGTTCTTC; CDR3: CASSFTSALYNEQFF
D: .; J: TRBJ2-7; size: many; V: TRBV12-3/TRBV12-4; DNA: TGTGCCAGCAGTCCCCCGTCGGGACCCCCCTCCTACGAGCAGTACTTC; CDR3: CASSPPSGPPSYEQYF
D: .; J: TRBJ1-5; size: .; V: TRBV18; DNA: TGTGCCAGCTCAACCGGACACCAGGGAAGCAATCAGCCCCAGCATTTT; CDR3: CASSTGHQGSNQPQHF
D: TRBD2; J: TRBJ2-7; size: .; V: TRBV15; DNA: TGTGCCACCAGCAGGTTCACTAGCGGGGATGACGAGCAGTACTTC; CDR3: CATSRFTSGDDEQYF
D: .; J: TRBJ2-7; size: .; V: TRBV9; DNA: TGTGCCAGCAGCGTAATGGATAGGAGCGAGCAGTACTTC; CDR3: CASSVMDRSEQYF
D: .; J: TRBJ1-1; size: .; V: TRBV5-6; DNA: TGTGCCAGCAGCTTCCTCGAGTCGGCAACTGAAGCTTTCTTT; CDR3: CASSFLESATEAFF
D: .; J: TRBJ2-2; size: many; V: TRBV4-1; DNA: TGCGCCAGCTCGGGACATCAGAACACCGGGGAGCTGTTTTTT; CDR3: CASSGHQNTGELFF
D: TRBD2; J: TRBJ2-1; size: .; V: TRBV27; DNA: TGTGCCAGCAGCCAGGGACTAGCGGGTCTTGAGCAGTTCTTC; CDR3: CASSQGLAGLEQFF
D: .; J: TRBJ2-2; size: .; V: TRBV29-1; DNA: TGCAGCGTCCCCGCCCCCACCGGGGAGCTGTTTTTT; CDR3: CSVPAPTGELFF
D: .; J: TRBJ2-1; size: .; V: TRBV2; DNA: TGTGCCAGCAGTGAAGAGGCAAGCTCCTACAATGAGCAGTTCTTC; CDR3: CASSEEASSYNEQFF